This entry lists 15 T cell receptor beta chains sequenced from one sample in a study of blood T cells in healthy people across ages. Together with a sample-barcoded 5' primer, a J-beta primer mix was included in a second PCR lasting about 7 to 12 cycles. Via MiXCR, TCRdb re-called the 5' RACE reads, giving one row per CDR3 protein. The data hold more than 800,000 distinct CDR3 sequences, with more than 25% observed a single time. The specimen sequenced was blood. The receptors were sampled from a woman aged 80 or over in good health.

This clonotype was seen many times. This chain uses TRBV6-6 with TRBJ2-1, with TRBD2 matching over 13 bases. Germline lookup yields CDR1 MNHNY and CDR2 SVGAGI (reference sequence). This CDR3 has 17 amino acids. V was pared by 2 bases and J by 7 bases, with 8 bases of the junction left unmatched. CDR3 in amino acids: CASSYPTSGGNINEQFF. CDR3 nucleotides: TGTGCCAGCAGTTACCCGACTAGCGGGGGGAACATAAATGAGCAGTTCTTC.

This clonotype was observed many times. The rearrangement links TRBV5-6 to TRBJ2-3; 9 bases align to TRBD1. CDR3 length equals 14 residues. Looked up from germline, CDR1 is SGHDT and CDR2 is YYEEEE. V was pared by 3 bases and J by 5 bases, with 4 bases of the junction left unmatched. The CDR3 DNA is TGTGCCAGCAGCTGGACAGGGGAGGAAGATACGCAGTATTTT. Amino acids: CASSWTGEEDTQYF.

The CDR3 nucleotides are TGTGCCAGCCTGGGTGAATCCCAGCATTTT. This translates into CASLGESQHF. V is TRBV21-1 and J is TRBJ1-5. TRBV21-1 is flagged as a pseudogene. The CDR3 consists of 10 residues.

Details on this clonotype: A read error is possible here, since a much larger clone lies one base away. The chain recombines TRBV20-1 with TRBJ2-1; D could derive from TRBD1 or TRBD2 (6 bases each). With 3 bases removed from V and 5 bases from J, the gap between germline ends came to 17 bases. The germline V gene encodes CDR1 DFQATT and CDR2 SNEGSKA (reference sequence). This CDR3 has 15 residues. The CDR3 nucleotides are TGCAGTGCTAGTCGGGGGCCGATACCACACAATGAGCAGTTCTTC. Translated, it gives CSASRGPIPHNEQFF.

The V and J genes are TRBV6-2 or TRBV6-3 and TRBJ1-2; D gene uncertain. The germline gives CDR1 MNHEY, CDR2 SVGEGT. V lost 6 bases and J 1 base, leaving 12 bases between the germline ends. The CDR3 totals 14 residues. The CDR3: CASRKGSINYGYTF. CDR3 DNA: TGTGCCAGCAGAAAAGGGTCGATTAACTATGGCTACACCTTC.

This chain links TRBV5-4 with TRBJ1-2; 12 bases agree with TRBD1. Germline V CDR1 and CDR2: SGHNT, YYREEE (reference sequence). This CDR3 comprises 16 residues. Trimming removed 6 bases from V and 2 bases from J; junction bases left unmatched: 8. Here the CDR3 DNA reads TGTGCCAGCACTGGGACAGGGGGCAGTGGAAACTATGGCTACACCTTC. Translation gives CASTGTGGSGNYGYTF.

The V and J genes are TRBV7-2 and TRBJ2-5; the D is unclear. The CDR3 is 14 residues long. CDR1 and CDR2 (germline): SGHTA, FQGNSA. V was trimmed by 2 bases and J by 3 bases, leaving 10 bases between them. The CDR3 loop reads CASSLNGFKETQYF. The CDR3 nucleotides read TGTGCCAGCAGCTTAAACGGTTTCAAAGAGACCCAGTACTTC.

This clonotype was seen ten or more times. The chain employs TRBV28 and TRBJ2-3, with TRBD1 matching 7 bases. CDR3 size: 17 residues. V trimming: 7 bases; J trimming: 0 bases; junction bases outside the gene matches: 13. Germline values: CDR1 MDHEN, CDR2 SYDVKM. CDR3 sequence reads: CASTQTGAPSSTDTQYF. In DNA, the CDR3 is TGTGCCAGCACCCAAACAGGGGCTCCTTCAAGCACAGATACGCAGTATTTT.

The sample holds many counts of this clonotype. The chain is built from TRBV5-1 and TRBJ2-7; 7 bases line up with TRBD1. Trimming at V came to 4 bases and at J to 4 bases, leaving 8 bases not matched to a gene. Per germline, CDR1 SGHRS and CDR2 YFSETQ. This CDR3 has 14 residues. CDR3 bases: TGCGCCAGCAGCACGACGGGACAGCTATACGAGCAGTACTTC. Translation gives CASSTTGQLYEQYF.

For this clonotype: A single base separates this from a much larger clone, so it may be a read error. V and J are TRBV7-2 and TRBJ2-1; TRBD1 agrees at 7 bases. The J call may be wrong; the DNA end is better matched by TRBJ2-7. This CDR3 is built from 15 residues. Germline values: CDR1 SGHTA, CDR2 FQGNSA. CDR3 DNA: TGTGCCAGCAGCTCGGACAGGAACTCCTACAATGAGCAGTACTTC. As protein: CASSSDRNSYNEQYF.

This clonotype was counted many times. The CDR3 spells CSAKRSTDTQYF. The CDR3 DNA is TGCAGTGCTAAACGGAGCACAGATACGCAGTATTTT. This chain uses TRBV20-1 with TRBJ2-3; D gene unclear. Germline assignment: CDR1 DFQATT and CDR2 SNEGSKA (reference sequence). The CDR3 is 12 residues long. Trimming removed 4 bases at V and 0 bases at J, with 5 bases between.

V usage is TRBV7-8 and J usage is TRBJ2-3; D gene ambiguous. The CDR3 runs to 13 residues. Between the trimmed V and J ends, which lost 1 base and 4 bases, there was a span of 6 bases. From germline, CDR1 is SGHVS and CDR2 FQNEAQ. The CDR3 DNA follows: TGTGCCAGCAGCTTAGGGAACTCAGATACGCAGTATTTT. Translated, it gives CASSLGNSDTQYF.

This CDR3 reads CATSRGGGLNQPQHF. CDR3 DNA sequence: TGTGCCACCAGCAGAGGTGGGGGTTTAAATCAGCCCCAGCATTTT. This chain joins TRBV15 and TRBJ1-5, with D maybe TRBD1 (5 bases). The CDR3 has 15 residues. Deletions cut 1 base from V and 4 bases from J, with 11 bases between. The germline V gene encodes CDR1 LNHNV and CDR2 YYDKDF (reference sequence).

The V call is TRBV7-2, the J call TRBJ2-7; TRBD2 might be the D (6 bases). V dropped 0 bases and J dropped 3 bases, with 12 bases sitting between them. CDR1 SGHTA and CDR2 FQGNSA come from the germline V gene. This CDR3 is built from 15 residues. The CDR3 spells CASSLALGTYYEQYF. In DNA form, the CDR3 reads TGTGCCAGCAGCTTAGCCTTAGGGACTTACTACGAGCAGTACTTC.

Notes on this clonotype: This may arise from a read error, as a much more abundant clone is one base away. The rearrangement uses TRBV6-2 or TRBV6-3 and TRBJ1-1; D is possibly TRBD1 (5 bases). Trimming shortened V by 8 bases and J by 7 bases, and 17 bases separated the two germline ends. Germline CDR1 and CDR2: MNHEY and SVGEGT. The CDR3 spans 13 residues. CDR3 sequence: CASCKTATYEAFF. The CDR3 nucleotides read TGTGCCAGCTGCAAGACAGCGACCTATGAAGCTTTCTTT.